This T cell receptor (beta chain) appears in the sequencing data of a study of shared clonotypes between healthy human individuals. Across the whole study: Ranging from 18 to 49 in age, donors were two women and a few men. General study findings and limits: Sequencing depth was predicted to influence how clonotypes are shared among donors.

Comment on this clone: Its antigen is unknown.

Each PCR replicate from the sorted subsets contained about 200 ng DNA, which is tens of thousands of T cell genomes. TCRdb's copy holds only in-frame clones and misses some; the assay was immunoSEQ multiplex PCR. The sample gives fewer than 3 million clones, around 93% of which show up once; about 0.36% is in the top ten. Germline values: CDR1 SGHNT, CDR2 YENEEA. The V and J ends lost 5 bases and 6 bases respectively, with 10 bases between them. The CDR3 has 13 residues. This TCR derives from a young man in good health. Some clones in this sample may be carry-over from other donors' samples. Sequenced input: naive CD4+ T cells from PBMCs. Subset described: CD45RA+ positively selected. The chain joins TRBV11-3 to TRBJ2-2; D gene uncertain. CDR3 sequence reads: CASSHPGAGELFF. CDR3 bases: TGTGCCAGCAGCCACCCAGGTGCCGGGGAGCTGTTTTTT.